The sequence of this T cell receptor (beta chain) was determined in a study of OX40 agonist ivuxolimab in advanced cancers. Whole-study context: Given to patients was ivuxolimab, an agonistic anti-OX40 (CD134) antibody. While on treatment, patients had intravenous ivuxolimab at 0.01 to 10 mg/kg every 2 weeks. General study points: On average, CD8+ T cells had more expanded clones than CD4+.

Patients with a history of autoimmune disease or on systemic immunosuppression were excluded. Profiling relied on immunoSEQ multiplex PCR, and the TCRdb table lists in-frame clones only, not all of them. The sample lists more than 65,000 clones, roughly 78% occurring once. Details on this clone: The target antigen is unknown.

The clonotype was recovered from an adult with an advanced solid tumor such as melanoma, head and neck, liver or kidney cancer. Sequences were derived from CD4+ or CD8+ T cells sorted from blood, sampled in a trial of the OX40 agonist ivuxolimab.

The CDR3 is CASSLVHGTEAFF. CDR3 coding DNA: TGTGCCAGCAGTTTAGTTCACGGCACTGAAGCTTTCTTT. The rearrangement links TRBV28 to TRBJ1-1; no reliable D call. Trimming took off 2 bases at V and 4 bases at J, with 8 bases between the two ends. CDR3 length: 13 residues. Germline CDR1 reads MDHEN; CDR2 reads SYDVKM.